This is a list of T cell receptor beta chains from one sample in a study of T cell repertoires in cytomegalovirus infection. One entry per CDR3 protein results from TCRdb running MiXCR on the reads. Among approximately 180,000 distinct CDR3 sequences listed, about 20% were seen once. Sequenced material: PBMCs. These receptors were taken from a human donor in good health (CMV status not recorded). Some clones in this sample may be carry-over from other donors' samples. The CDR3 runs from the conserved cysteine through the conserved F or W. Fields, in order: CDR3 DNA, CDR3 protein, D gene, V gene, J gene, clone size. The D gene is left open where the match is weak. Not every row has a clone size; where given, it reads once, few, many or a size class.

CDR3 DNA: TGTGCCAGCAGCCAAGACTCTCCTTGGACTTATAAAAACATTCAGTACTTC; CDR3 protein: CASSQDSPWTYKNIQYF; D gene: NA; V gene: TRBV14; J gene: TRBJ2-4; clone size: NA
CDR3 DNA: TGTGCCAGCAGCCCCGGGGGGACAGGGGGGGGTGAGCAGTTCTTC; CDR3 protein: CASSPGGTGGGEQFF; D gene: TRBD1; V gene: TRBV7-3; J gene: TRBJ2-1; clone size: many
CDR3 DNA: TGTGCCAGCAGTCCCCCCCCTAGCGGGAGTAAACCCTACAATGAGCAGTTCTTC; CDR3 protein: CASSPPPSGSKPYNEQFF; D gene: TRBD2; V gene: TRBV28; J gene: TRBJ2-1; clone size: NA
CDR3 DNA: TGTGCCAGCAGTCACTCAGACGGTAGGGTAGATACGCAGTATTTT; CDR3 protein: CASSHSDGRVDTQYF; D gene: NA; V gene: TRBV6-1; J gene: TRBJ2-3; clone size: NA
CDR3 DNA: TGTGCCAGCAGCCCCTCCCTAGCGGGAGGGTACAATGAGCAGTTCTTC; CDR3 protein: CASSPSLAGGYNEQFF; D gene: TRBD2; V gene: TRBV7-2; J gene: TRBJ2-1; clone size: NA
CDR3 DNA: TGTGCCAGCAGTTATACAGGGGGCGCCTACGAGCAGTACTTC; CDR3 protein: CASSYTGGAYEQYF; D gene: TRBD1; V gene: TRBV6-2/TRBV6-3; J gene: TRBJ2-7; clone size: NA
CDR3 DNA: TGTGCCAGCTCAGCCGGGACAGGGGGCGACGAGCAGTACTTC; CDR3 protein: CASSAGTGGDEQYF; D gene: TRBD1; V gene: TRBV18; J gene: TRBJ2-7; clone size: few
CDR3 DNA: TGTGCCAGCAGCTTACGGGGTGACAGCTCCTACAATGAGCAGTTCTTC; CDR3 protein: CASSLRGDSSYNEQFF; D gene: NA; V gene: TRBV11-2; J gene: TRBJ2-1; clone size: many
CDR3 DNA: TGTGCCAGCTTCAGGGGCGGGGGGCGGGGGGAGACCCAGTACTTC; CDR3 protein: CASFRGGGRGETQYF; D gene: TRBD2; V gene: TRBV7-8; J gene: TRBJ2-5; clone size: NA
CDR3 DNA: TGCGCCAGCAGCGGCGGGACAGTCGGAAACACCATATATTTT; CDR3 protein: CASSGGTVGNTIYF; D gene: TRBD1; V gene: TRBV5-1; J gene: TRBJ1-3; clone size: NA
CDR3 DNA: TGTGCCAGCAGCCGGAAGAGGGGATCGGGGGGAGATACGCAGTATTTT; CDR3 protein: CASSRKRGSGGDTQYF; D gene: TRBD2; V gene: TRBV7-2; J gene: TRBJ2-3; clone size: many
CDR3 DNA: TGTGCCAGCAGCCAAGGCACGGGGGGCTCCTACGAGCAGTACTTC; CDR3 protein: CASSQGTGGSYEQYF; D gene: TRBD2; V gene: TRBV3-1; J gene: TRBJ2-7; clone size: few
CDR3 DNA: TGTGCCAGTGGGGGGCGGGCCCTGGAAGGGACCCAGTACTTC; CDR3 protein: CASGGRALEGTQYF; D gene: NA; V gene: TRBV7-2; J gene: TRBJ2-5; clone size: NA
CDR3 DNA: TGCAGTGCCGTAACCGGGACAGGGCAGGGAGAGCAGTACTTC; CDR3 protein: CSAVTGTGQGEQYF; D gene: TRBD1; V gene: TRBV20-1; J gene: TRBJ2-7; clone size: few
CDR3 DNA: TGTGCCAGCGTAACGGGGACAGGGAATTCACCCCTCCACTTT; CDR3 protein: CASVTGTGNSPLHF; D gene: TRBD1; V gene: TRBV19; J gene: TRBJ1-6; clone size: few
CDR3 DNA: TGTGCCAGCCAGCAGACTAAGGGCTCACGGAATGAAAAACTGTTTTTT; CDR3 protein: CASQQTKGSRNEKLFF; D gene: NA; V gene: TRBV12-3/TRBV12-4; J gene: TRBJ1-4; clone size: few
CDR3 DNA: TGTGCCAGTAGTATTCGGAACAGGGGGTACAATCAGCCCCAGCATTTT; CDR3 protein: CASSIRNRGYNQPQHF; D gene: TRBD1; V gene: TRBV19; J gene: TRBJ1-5; clone size: few
CDR3 DNA: TGTGCCAGCAGTTCCCCTTCCCAGGGGGCGAACGAGCAGTACTTC; CDR3 protein: CASSSPSQGANEQYF; D gene: TRBD1; V gene: TRBV6-8; J gene: TRBJ2-7; clone size: NA
CDR3 DNA: TGTGCCAGCAGCCCCTGGACTAGCGGGAGGGGAGACACAGATACGCAGTATTTT; CDR3 protein: CASSPWTSGRGDTDTQYF; D gene: TRBD2; V gene: TRBV7-8; J gene: TRBJ2-3; clone size: many
CDR3 DNA: TGCAGTGCGAACCGGGGGGGACGGGAGCAGTACTTC; CDR3 protein: CSANRGGREQYF; D gene: TRBD2; V gene: TRBV20-1; J gene: TRBJ2-7; clone size: few
CDR3 DNA: TGTGCCAGCAGCTTATACAGGGAATACGAGCAGTACTTC; CDR3 protein: CASSLYREYEQYF; D gene: NA; V gene: TRBV7-2; J gene: TRBJ2-7; clone size: many
CDR3 DNA: TGTGCCAGCCGGCGCTTTCTGAACACCGGGGAGCTGTTTTTT; CDR3 protein: CASRRFLNTGELFF; D gene: NA; V gene: TRBV6-1; J gene: TRBJ2-2; clone size: NA